The 30 T cell receptor beta chains listed next were all sequenced from one sample in a study of shared clonotypes between healthy human individuals. TCRdb's table, derived via immunoSEQ multiplex PCR, lists solely in-frame clones and lacks some. The sample has some 500,000 clones; 70% to 80% are singletons. Sequencing input: PBMCs. The receptor set was obtained from a woman aged 40 to 55 in good health. Some clones in this sample may be carry-over from other donors' samples.

This chain links TRBV7-2 with TRBJ2-7; 7 bases map to TRBD1. The CDR3 is made up of 16 amino acids. Germline V lookup: CDR1 SGHTA, CDR2 FQGNSA. The V gene end was trimmed by 1 base and the J gene end by 3 bases; junction bases not matched to a gene: 9. The CDR3 coding sequence is TGTGCCAGCAGCTTAGTGGTTCTCGCAGGGGGCTACGAGCAGTACTTC. Translating gives CASSLVVLAGGYEQYF. The variable domain in full, completed from reference TRBV7-2 and TRBJ2-7, reads GAGVSQSPSNKVTEKGKDVELRCDPISGHTALYWYRQSLGQGLEFLIYFQGNSAPDKSGLPSDRFSAERTGGSVSTLTIQRTQQEDSAVYLCASSLVVLAGGYEQYFGPGTRLTVT.

The genes are TRBV12-5 and TRBJ2-3; D unclear. Trimming took off 6 bases at V and 8 bases at J, with 12 bases between the two ends. CDR3 length: 12 residues. The germline CDR1 and CDR2 sequences are LGHNT and FRNRAP. CDR3 sequence reads: CASGESVVTQYF. The CDR3 region has the DNA TGTGCTAGTGGAGAGTCAGTCGTTACGCAGTATTTT.

The rearrangement joins TRBV7-3 to TRBJ2-3, with TRBD1 as a possible D gene (5 bases). CDR1 and CDR2 from the germline V gene are SGHTA and FQGTGA. The CDR3 extends over 14 amino acids. The V gene lost 1 base and the J gene lost 2 bases, with 7 bases spanning the gap. The CDR3 nucleotides are TGTGCCAGCAGCTTAAAGGGGCTCACAGATACGCAGTATTTT. Translating it yields CASSLKGLTDTQYF. Supplemented by reference TRBV7-3 and TRBJ2-3, the full variable domain reads GAGVSQTPSNKVTEKGKYVELRCDPISGHTALYWYRQSLGQGPEFLIYFQGTGAADDSGLPNDRFFAVRPEGSVSTLKIQRTERGDSAVYLCASSLKGLTDTQYFGPGTRLTVL.

The gene calls are TRBV19 and TRBJ2-1, with 7 bases fitting TRBD1. V was pared by 4 bases and J by 5 bases, with 8 bases of the junction left unmatched. CDR3 length: 15 residues. CDR1 is LNHDA, CDR2 SQIVND, per germline (reference sequence). The CDR3 protein is CASSTPGQLDNEQFF. CDR3 DNA: TGTGCCAGTAGTACGCCGGGACAGCTTGACAATGAGCAGTTCTTC. Combining the CDR3 with reference TRBV19 and TRBJ2-1 gives the whole variable domain DGGITQSPKYLFRKEGQNVTLSCEQNLNHDAMYWYRQDPGQGLRLIYYSQIVNDFQKGDIAEGYSVSREKKESFPLTVTSAQKNPTAFYLCASSTPGQLDNEQFFGPGTRLTVL.

Worth noting for this clone: At one end the junction does not follow the germline gene, possibly because of a read error. This chain uses TRBV4-3 with TRBJ1-5; no clear D gene. This CDR3 contains 16 residues. The germline V gene encodes CDR1 LGHNA and CDR2 YSLEER. This CDR3 reads CASSQEEGVSDQPQHF. The CDR3 nucleotides read TGCGCCAGCAGCCAAGAGGAAGGAGTTAGCGATCAGCCCCAGCATTTT.

The chain couples TRBV4-2 to TRBJ2-1; 11 bases match TRBD2. Germline lookup yields CDR1 LGHNA and CDR2 YNFKEQ. V shed 5 bases and J 0 bases; nucleotides not matched to a gene: 9. The CDR3 has 18 amino acids. As DNA, the CDR3 is TGTGCCAGCAGCATCATAGCGGGAGGGCCACGCTCCTACAATGAGCAGTTCTTC. This translates into CASSIIAGGPRSYNEQFF.

The chain uses TRBV5-1 and TRBJ1-4; D not resolved. CDR1 is SGHRS, CDR2 YFSETQ, per germline. This CDR3 has 14 amino acids. Between the trimmed V and J ends, which lost 5 bases and 0 bases, there was a span of 8 bases. The DNA of the CDR3 is TGCGCCAGCAGTGAAATGCCAACTAATGAAAAACTGTTTTTT. Its protein is CASSEMPTNEKLFF. The complete variable domain, with remaining parts taken from reference TRBV5-1 and TRBJ1-4, reads KAGVTQTPRYLIKTRGQQVTLSCSPISGHRSVSWYQQTPGQGLQFLFEYFSETQRNKGNFPGRFSGRQFSNSRSEMNVSTLELGDSALYLCASSEMPTNEKLFFGSGTQLSVL.

This chain links TRBV6-6 with TRBJ2-1; the D gene is possibly TRBD2 (5 bases). The germline V gene has CDR1 MNHNY and CDR2 SVGAGI (reference sequence). V lost 8 bases, J lost 0 bases, and 11 bases lay in between. The CDR3 sequence is 14 residues long. The CDR3 DNA sequence: TGTGCCAGCGAACAGCGGAGCTCCTACAATGAGCAGTTCTTC. This sequence encodes CASEQRSSYNEQFF.

V gene TRBV15 combines with J gene TRBJ1-5; the match to TRBD1 covers 9 bases. V lost 5 bases to trimming and J lost 4 bases; unmatched junction nucleotides: 6. The CDR3 has 15 amino acids. Looked up from germline, CDR1 is LNHNV and CDR2 is YYDKDF (reference sequence). CDR3 in DNA: TGTGCCACCAGCTGGGGGGACAGGGTTAATCAGCCCCAGCATTTT. Protein product: CATSWGDRVNQPQHF.

The chain combines TRBV5-1 with TRBJ2-7, with unresolved D. Germline assignment: CDR1 SGHRS and CDR2 YFSETQ. CDR3 length: 11 amino acids. V lost 1 base, J lost 6 bases, and 5 bases lay in between. CDR3 in amino acids: CASSLSSEQYF. The CDR3 DNA is TGCGCCAGCAGCTTGAGTAGCGAGCAGTACTTC. Looking up the rest from reference TRBV5-1 and TRBJ2-7 gives the full variable domain: KAGVTQTPRYLIKTRGQQVTLSCSPISGHRSVSWYQQTPGQGLQFLFEYFSETQRNKGNFPGRFSGRQFSNSRSEMNVSTLELGDSALYLCASSLSSEQYFGPGTRLTVT.

A single count supports this clone. This chain joins TRBV30 and TRBJ2-3, with no clear D. Trimming took 4 bases from V and 0 from J, leaving 14 bases between them. The germline gives CDR1 GTSNPN, CDR2 SVGIG (reference sequence). This CDR3 is 15 amino acids long. In DNA form, the CDR3 reads TGTGCCTGGACCGCACGGCGGTCCAGCACAGATACGCAGTATTTT. Protein: CAWTARRSSTDTQYF.

In the case of this clone: The likely explanation is a read error, given a far larger clone one base away. The chain has TRBV25-1 and TRBJ1-1; D might be TRBD1 (6 bases). There are 14 residues in the CDR3. Germline V gives CDR1 MGHDK, CDR2 SYGVNS. The CDR3 here is CASSKPGVTTEALF. For the CDR3, the DNA is TGTGCCAGCAGTAAACCAGGGGTTACCACTGAAGCTCTCTTT. The variable domain in full, with the rest retrieved from reference TRBV25-1 and TRBJ1-1, is EADIYQTPRYLVIGTGKKITLECSQTMGHDKMYWYQQDPGMELHLIHYSYGVNSTEKGDLSSESTVSRIRTEHFPLTLESARPSHTSQYLCASSKPGVTTEALFGQGTRLTVV.

This clone was counted between two and nine times. The V call is TRBV4-1, the J call TRBJ2-7; 7 bases line up with TRBD1. CDR1 is MGHRA and CDR2 is YSYEKL in the germline V gene. This CDR3 spans 16 amino acids. J lost 2 bases, V lost 4 bases, and 11 bases had no gene match. The CDR3 DNA reads TGCGCCAGCAGCCGCTGGCTTGGGACAGAGGCCTACGAGCAGTACTTC. As protein: CASSRWLGTEAYEQYF.

Points on this clone: A far larger clone is a single base away, which makes a read error likely. The CDR3 region is CAWSLGQKKNTGAFF. The DNA for the CDR3 is TGTGCCTGGAGCCTTGGACAGAAAAAGAACACTGGAGCTTTCTTT. V is TRBV30 and J is TRBJ1-1; weak D call: TRBD1 (6 bases). The CDR3 contains 15 residues. Per the germline V gene, CDR1 is GTSNPN and CDR2 is SVGIG (reference sequence). Looking up the rest from reference TRBV30 and TRBJ1-1 gives the full variable domain: SQTIHQWPATLVQPVGSPLSLECTVEGTSNPNLYWYRQAAGRGLQLLFYSVGIGQISSEVPQNLSASRPQDRQFILSSKKLLLSDSGFYLCAWSLGQKKNTGAFFGQGTRLTVV.

This clone has a single count. The V call is TRBV4-3, the J call TRBJ2-7, with no clear D. CDR1 is LGHNA and CDR2 is YSLEER in the germline V gene. The CDR3 has 13 residues. V lost 1 base, J lost 7 bases, and 11 bases lay in between. The CDR3 bases are TGCGCCAGCAGCCAAGGTCAGCGAGGTGAGCAGTACTTC. Its protein product is CASSQGQRGEQYF.

The rearrangement joins TRBV27 to TRBJ2-3; 11 nucleotides align to TRBD2. CDR3 size: 18 residues. Germline loops: CDR1 MNHEY, CDR2 SMNVEV (reference sequence). J lost 4 bases, V lost 2 bases, and 11 bases had no gene match. Here the CDR3 DNA reads TGTGCCAGCAGTTTAATGGGACTAGCGGTCCGAAAGTCAGATACGCAGTATTTT. As protein: CASSLMGLAVRKSDTQYF.

The chain combines TRBV4-3 with TRBJ1-1, with D uncertain. Looked up from germline, CDR1 is LGHNA and CDR2 is YSLEER. There are 15 residues in the CDR3. V dropped 1 base and J dropped 1 base, with 10 bases sitting between them. The CDR3 sequence: CASSQAWPGNTEAFF. The CDR3 coding sequence is TGCGCCAGCAGCCAAGCTTGGCCAGGGAACACTGAAGCTTTCTTT.

The chain combines TRBV25-1 with TRBJ1-1; 9 bases match TRBD1. The V and J ends lost 7 bases and 7 bases, in that order; junction bases with no gene match: 7. This CDR3 contains 13 residues. Germline assignment: CDR1 MGHDK and CDR2 SYGVNS. CDR3 coding DNA: TGTGCCAGCAAGGACAGGGGACGAGATGAAGCTTTCTTT. As protein: CASKDRGRDEAFF.

The J gene is TRBJ2-1, the V gene TRBV5-6; TRBD1 or TRBD2 may be the D gene (5 bases each). V lost 0 bases and J 4 bases, leaving 11 bases between the germline ends. The CDR3 sequence is 15 residues long. The germline V gene encodes CDR1 SGHDT and CDR2 YYEEEE. CDR3 sequence (DNA): TGTGCCAGCAGCTTGGTCCGGGACGGGTACAATGAGCAGTTCTTC. This translates into CASSLVRDGYNEQFF.

The chain carries TRBV7-2 and TRBJ2-3; either TRBD1 or TRBD2 may supply D (6 bases each). V lost 1 base to trimming and J lost 6 bases, with 11 bases between them. Germline V gives CDR1 SGHTA, CDR2 FQGNSA. This CDR3 is 14 amino acids long. The CDR3 here is CASSLDRGGDTQYF. CDR3 coding DNA: TGTGCCAGCAGCTTAGATAGAGGGGGGGATACGCAGTATTTT.

The chain uses TRBV11-3 and TRBJ2-7, with D perhaps TRBD1 (5 bases). Germline loops: CDR1 SGHNT, CDR2 YENEEA. CDR3 size: 14 residues. V dropped 1 base and J dropped 2 bases, with 9 bases sitting between them. The CDR3 nucleotides read TGTGCCAGCAGCTTAGGACAGACCCCCTACGAGCAGTACTTC. Its protein is CASSLGQTPYEQYF. Combining the CDR3 with reference TRBV11-3 and TRBJ2-7 gives the whole variable domain EAGVVQSPRYKIIEKKQPVAFWCNPISGHNTLYWYLQNLGQGPELLIRYENEEAVDDSQLPKDRFSAERLKGVDSTLKIQPAELGDSAVYLCASSLGQTPYEQYFGPGTRLTVT.

The V call is TRBV27, the J call TRBJ1-1; the D gene is possibly TRBD1 (6 bases). The V gene's germline CDR1 is MNHEY and CDR2 SMNVEV (reference sequence). The CDR3 has 13 residues. The V and J ends lost 6 bases and 4 bases respectively, with 12 bases between them. The CDR3 reads CASRDSQFTEAFF. Written as DNA, the CDR3 is TGTGCCAGCAGGGACAGCCAATTCACTGAAGCTTTCTTT.

The rearrangement uses TRBV30 and TRBJ2-1; 8 bases agree with TRBD2. Trimming at V came to 6 bases and at J to 6 bases, leaving 13 bases not matched to a gene. This CDR3 spans 15 amino acids. Germline assignment: CDR1 GTSNPN and CDR2 SVGIG (reference sequence). The CDR3 DNA reads as TGTGCCTGCCCCTTCCGAGCGGGAGATCTCAATGAGCAGTTCTTC. Its protein product is CACPFRAGDLNEQFF.

This clone turned up a few times. J is TRBJ1-2 and V is TRBV7-2; D gene unclear. The CDR3 spans 15 residues. Trimming stripped 2 bases from V and 2 bases from J, with 12 bases between. Per the germline V gene, CDR1 is SGHTA and CDR2 is FQGNSA. As DNA, the CDR3 is TGTGCCAGCAGCTTATCTTGGACGGAAAACTATGGCTACACCTTC. This encodes CASSLSWTENYGYTF.

CDR3 region: CASSQDGTGAQYEQYF. Written as DNA, the CDR3 is TGCGCCAGCAGCCAAGACGGGACGGGGGCTCAATACGAGCAGTACTTC. V and J are TRBV4-3 and TRBJ2-7; D possibly uses TRBD1 or TRBD2 (6 bases each). The CDR3 sequence is 16 residues long. V was cut by 0 bases and J by 4 bases, with 16 bases left in between. Germline CDR1 and CDR2: LGHNA and YSLEER.

The chain has TRBV7-9 and TRBJ1-4; the D is unclear. The CDR3 has 13 residues. Germline V gene data show CDR1 as SEHNR and CDR2 as FQNEAQ (reference sequence). Deletions cut 1 base from V and 7 bases from J, with 7 bases between. Here the CDR3 reads CASSLDLGEKLFF. Written as DNA, the CDR3 is TGTGCCAGCAGCTTAGACCTAGGTGAAAAACTGTTTTTT. The variable domain in full, with the rest retrieved from reference TRBV7-9 and TRBJ1-4, is DTGVSQNPRHKITKRGQNVTFRCDPISEHNRLYWYRQTLGQGPEFLTYFQNEAQLEKSRLLSDRFSAERPKGSFSTLEIQRTEQGDSAMYLCASSLDLGEKLFFGSGTQLSVL.

This clone was seen a few times. The chain has TRBV11-2 and TRBJ2-5; 9 nucleotides line up with TRBD2. Germline CDR1 and CDR2: SGHAT and FQNNGV. V was pared by 2 bases and J by 5 bases, with 3 bases of the junction left unmatched. The CDR3 consists of 14 residues. CDR3 nucleotides: TGTGCCAGCAGCTTATATCTAGCGGGGGAGACCCAGTACTTC. Translated, it gives CASSLYLAGETQYF.

As to this clone: A read error may explain this, as a much larger clone is one base away. The CDR3 DNA reads TGTGCCAGCAGTGGTGAAGCGGGAGAGTACAATGAGCAGTTCTTC. Encoded protein: CASSGEAGEYNEQFF. This chain links TRBV6-1 with TRBJ2-1; 8 bases fit TRBD2. Germline CDR1 MNHNS, CDR2 SASEGT. V lost 4 bases and J lost 4; bases outside the gene matches: 6. The CDR3 extends over 15 amino acids.

This clone was recorded a few times. This chain uses TRBV7-3 with TRBJ2-1; TRBD2 matches 7 bases. Germline V gene data show CDR1 as SGHTA and CDR2 as FQGTGA. The CDR3 spans 15 residues. V was clipped by 2 bases and J by 2 bases; unmatched bases: 3. CDR3 bases: TGTGCCAGCAGCTTATCGGCGGGAGCCTACAATGAGCAGTTCTTC. Translation: CASSLSAGAYNEQFF. The variable domain in full, completed from reference TRBV7-3 and TRBJ2-1, reads GAGVSQTPSNKVTEKGKYVELRCDPISGHTALYWYRQSLGQGPEFLIYFQGTGAADDSGLPNDRFFAVRPEGSVSTLKIQRTERGDSAVYLCASSLSAGAYNEQFFGPGTRLTVL.

The CDR3 sequence is CASSDLAGETVDTQYF. The CDR3 DNA reads as TGCGCCAGCAGTGACCTGGCGGGAGAAACGGTAGATACGCAGTATTTT. This rearrangement joins TRBV10-2 to TRBJ2-3; the match to TRBD2 covers 7 bases. The V segment lost 3 bases and the J segment 5 bases; nucleotides outside the gene matches: 11. The V gene's germline CDR1 is WSHSY and CDR2 SAAADI. CDR3 size: 16 residues.